The count of the clone carrying this TCR beta chain is one. Trimming removed 6 bases at V and 9 bases at J, with 18 bases between. The germline gives CDR1 KGHSH, CDR2 LQKENI. This CDR3 comprises 14 residues. A sample-barcoded 5' primer and a J-beta primer mix were used in a second PCR of roughly 7 to 12 cycles. From the 5' RACE reads, TCRdb called clonotypes with MiXCR, one entry per CDR3 protein. This table holds just over 800,000 distinct CDR3 sequences, about 62% found once. The data stem from a study of blood T cells in healthy people across ages. Whenever a sample was processed, at least 6 million PBMCs were isolated.

The TCR originated in a man under 40 in good health. Input material: blood. The V gene is TRBV18, the J gene TRBJ2-1; tentative D call: TRBD2 (5 bases). CDR3 protein: CASSYGGRVAEQFF. The CDR3 DNA follows: TGTGCCAGCTCCTATGGAGGTCGGGTTGCTGAGCAGTTCTTC.